This T cell receptor beta chain derives from a study of CD8 T cells in Susac syndrome. Sequencing of TCR beta drew on CD8+ and CD4+ T cells from blood. TEMRA cells were FACS-enriched and CD8+ and CD4+ T cells negatively isolated. The RNA, roughly 0.45 to 1 ug, was put through reverse transcription using random hexamers. The TCR beta CDR3 was amplified by immunoSEQ multiplex PCR across 54 Vbeta, 13 Jbeta. TCRdb passed the immunoSEQ multiplex PCR reads through MiXCR, listing each CDR3 protein once. This sample has about 280,000 distinct CDR3 sequences; roughly 85% occur once, and the top ten carry over 0.09%. Germline loops: CDR1 MDHEN, CDR2 SYDVKM. Trimming cost V 7 bases and J 6 bases, with 13 bases left between them. The CDR3 sequence is 12 residues long.

The sequenced material came from CD8+ T cells from PBMCs. J is TRBJ2-7 and V is TRBV28; D is uncertain. This TCR was recovered from a human donor with multiple sclerosis. CDR3 DNA sequence: TGTGCCAGCATCGACGGATCAGGCGAGCAGTACTTC. As protein: CASIDGSGEQYF.